This entry concerns a single T cell receptor (delta chain). This clone was observed at least ten times. The specificity of this receptor is unknown. This DNA translates differently at residue 3 from the TCRdb protein, which is that of a much larger clone; a read error is likely, and the protein shown is the DNA's own translation. These data are taken from a study of γδ T cells in repeated Plasmodium falciparum infection (dated by TCRdb to the early 2020s). Regarding the complete study: In the natural-infection arm, Malian children exposed to intense seasonal malaria transmission were enrolled and compared against age and gender matched Australian children. Using both natural infection in Mali and controlled human malaria infection, the study looked at the way repeated Plasmodium falciparum infection shapes the human gammadelta T cell repertoire. Controlled-infection subjects were sampled at baseline, immediately before selected infections, and 21 days after each infection. Malian gammadelta TCR repertoires were analysed cross-sectionally in periods with no transmission and longitudinally across episodes of acute febrile malaria. Roughly 5 malaria-naive U.S. adults underwent four controlled human malaria infections by bites from P. falciparum NF54-infected Anopheles stephensi mosquitoes over about 640 days. General findings and caveats noted by the study authors: Across time and infection, the Vgamma9/Vdelta2+ TCR repertoires showed a highly stable polyclonal makeup, with many TCRgamma sequences overlapping between individuals. Compared with the repertoires of Australian children, the Vdelta2-negative gammadelta TCR repertoires of Malian children appeared more clonally expanded, less diverse and less shared. Analysis of inter-individual variability in gammadelta T cell responses was limited by the small size of the controlled-infection cohort. The Malian cohort was drawn from a small rural village made up mostly of one ethnic group, which limits generalizability. Waves of new clonotype selection in Vdelta2-negative, largely Vdelta1+, gammadelta TCR repertoires appeared to be driven by repeated controlled infections.

From cysteine to phenylalanine, the CDR3 is 22 amino acids long. Of the read, only the CDR3 DNA is kept; its 66 bases are in frame from base 1. CDR1 and CDR2 (GEAIGNYY, EKD) derive from the germline V gene. The library was generated by multiplex PCR. Sequenced using an Illumina MiSeq. Each sorted gammadelta T cell sample was sequenced for both the TCR gamma (TRG) and TCR delta (TRD) chains. As for the original processing: The repertoire analyses used clonotype tree plots, the accumulated frequency of the top 20 clonotypes, and diversity index (DI) and D75 metrics. After TCRdb called clones again from the public reads with CATT, rows with identical DNA were merged. V and J calls and clone size were set by TCRdb, not the authors. This sample is represented by 93,000 or so delta-chain clones; less than 1% of them were singletons. In total, the top ten clones hold more than 9% of the sample. Vgamma9/Vdelta2+ and Vdelta2-negative gammadelta T cell populations were flow-sorted from peripheral blood mononuclear cells for bulk TCR repertoire analysis.

The receptor was derived from a pool of human donors (malaria-infected and uninfected, not separated). Recombination connected TRDV2 to TRDJ1; perhaps TRDD3 is the D gene, with 6 bases matching. TCRdb carries no J gene annotation; the J gene was assigned here by matching the DNA with germline. The sample taken for sequencing was gamma-delta T cells from blood. In nucleotides, the sequence is TGTGCCCGTGACACTTTAAGGGATGGGGGGACCAATACAGGGGACTACACCGATAAACTCATCTTT. Translation gives CARDTLRDGGTNTGDYTDKLIF.